Sequencing of this TCR beta chain was carried out in a study of cytomegalovirus exposure and HLA in healthy donors. PCR primers comprised 60 Vbeta and 13 Jbeta primers. Using immunoSEQ multiplex PCR, the repertoire was profiled, and TCRdb retains in-frame clones only, with some absent. The sample lists about 190,000 clones; over 75% were seen once. This sequence originates from a man in his forties in good health and CMV-seropositive. Sequencing used PBMCs.

The CDR3 DNA reads as TGCGCCAGCAGCCTGATGACAGGTTCAACCTATGGCTACACCTTC. Its protein is CASSLMTGSTYGYTF. J is TRBJ1-2 and V is TRBV5-1; maybe TRBD1 (6 bases). Germline CDR1 is SGHRS and CDR2 is YFSETQ. V lost 4 bases and J lost 4, with 17 bases in between. This CDR3 is 15 amino acids long.